This T cell receptor beta chain was captured in a study of molecular identifiers for immune sequencing clone quantification. As previously described, bulk TCR libraries were made using listed TCR primers. Each CDR3 protein is one row after TCRdb ran MiXCR on the PCR reads. The sample consists of roughly 630,000 distinct CDR3 sequences, about 25% of them appearing once. Study-wide findings and caveats: Effector cells kept over 99% of their molecules in clones above 20 RNA copies, while naive cells kept under 1% there. Should identical TCR molecules share a barcode, the sizes of highly expanded clones could be underestimated. In a background of about 900,000 naive cells, spiked Jurkat TCR RNA from one cell was reportedly detectable.

About this clonotype itself: The antigen remains unidentified.

This clonotype was sampled from a human donor in good health. Some libraries in this study had Jurkat cell RNA spiked in. Source material: naive CD8+ T cells from blood, with Jurkat cell RNA spiked in. Subset defined: FACS-sorted CD8+CD4-CCR7+CD45RA+ naive T cells.

CDR3 sequence reads: CASSLGADCEQYF. DNA of the CDR3: TGTGCCAGCAGCTTGGGGGCAGATTGCGAGCAGTACTTC. J is TRBJ2-7 and V is TRBV5-6; no clear D. With 0 bases removed from V and 6 bases from J, the gap between germline ends came to 10 bases. From germline, CDR1 is SGHDT and CDR2 YYEEEE. CDR3 length equals 13 residues.